This passage covers 16 T cell receptor beta chains from one sample sequenced in a study of blood T cell repertoires in COVID-19. This table comes from immunoSEQ multiplex PCR, and its TCRdb copy is limited to in-frame clones, with some not included. Seen here are under 450,000 clones, less than 90% observed once, and the top ten hold roughly 3%. The sequenced material came from PBMCs or T cells enriched from blood (not recorded which). These receptors all come from a young woman who had recovered from COVID-19.

The chain couples TRBV25-1 to TRBJ2-5; D is unresolved. The CDR3 spans 12 residues. The germline V and J ends were trimmed by 5 bases and 0 bases, with 4 bases remaining between them. The germline V gene has CDR1 MGHDK and CDR2 SYGVNS. The CDR3 DNA is TGTGCCAGCAGTCCTTACCAAGAGACCCAGTACTTC. Its translation: CASSPYQETQYF. Complete variable domain (other parts from reference TRBV25-1 and TRBJ2-5): EADIYQTPRYLVIGTGKKITLECSQTMGHDKMYWYQQDPGMELHLIHYSYGVNSTEKGDLSSESTVSRIRTEHFPLTLESARPSHTSQYLCASSPYQETQYFGPGTRLLVL.

CDR3 nucleotide sequence: TGCGCCAGCAGCCAACAGGGGAATTGGTTAGCTTTCTTT. It encodes CASSQQGNWLAFF. The chain recombines TRBV4-1 with TRBJ1-1; tentative D call: TRBD1 (6 bases). CDR1 and CDR2 from the germline V gene are MGHRA and YSYEKL. V lost 2 bases and J 10 bases, leaving 14 bases between the germline ends. The CDR3 contains 13 residues.

This chain links TRBV5-4 with TRBJ1-4; 9 bases match TRBD1. Germline V gene sequence: CDR1 SGHNT, CDR2 YYREEE (reference sequence). This CDR3 is 16 amino acids long. Germline trimming cut 4 bases from V and 7 bases from J; bases unmatched to any gene: 11. The CDR3 loop reads CASSIEPQGATEKLFF. In DNA form, the CDR3 reads TGTGCCAGCAGCATCGAACCACAGGGGGCGACTGAAAAACTGTTTTTT.

This chain uses TRBV27 with TRBJ1-2; TRBD1 is a possible D gene (5 bases). Trimming took off 6 bases at V and 8 bases at J, with 16 bases between the two ends. The CDR3 has 13 amino acids. Per germline, CDR1 MNHEY and CDR2 SMNVEV (reference sequence). DNA of the CDR3: TGTGCCAGCAGCTCCGACAGTTTTGAGGGCTACACCTTC. This codes for CASSSDSFEGYTF.

V gene TRBV6-5 combines with J gene TRBJ2-7; 7 nucleotides line up with TRBD1. The V gene's germline CDR1 is MNHEY and CDR2 SVGAGI. The CDR3 extends over 15 amino acids. V gave up 2 bases and J gave up 0 bases; unmatched junction bases: 4. CDR3 loop: CASSYRDSSSYEQYF. The CDR3 nucleotides read TGTGCCAGCAGTTACCGGGACAGCTCCTCCTACGAGCAGTACTTC.

V is TRBV5-1 and J is TRBJ2-7; 7 bases are shared with TRBD2. V trimming: 7 bases; J trimming: 4 bases; junction bases outside the gene matches: 14. The germline V gene encodes CDR1 SGHRS and CDR2 YFSETQ. This CDR3 region has 15 residues. Here the CDR3 DNA reads TGCGCCAGCCGGCTGGACAAAGGGGAGGGTTACGAGCAGTACTTC. Its protein is CASRLDKGEGYEQYF.

This clone was recorded once. The chain uses TRBV28 and TRBJ2-7; no firm D call. Between the trimmed V and J ends, which lost 5 bases and 2 bases, there was a span of 10 bases. The CDR3 length is 13 residues. The V gene's germline CDR1 is MDHEN and CDR2 SYDVKM. CDR3: CASSPPPTYEQYF. The CDR3, as DNA: TGTGCCAGCAGTCCCCCCCCCACCTACGAGCAGTACTTC. Full variable domain (rest looked up from reference TRBV28 and TRBJ2-7): DVKVTQSSRYLVKRTGEKVFLECVQDMDHENMFWYRQDPGLGLRLIYFSYDVKMKEKGDIPEGYSVSREKKERFSLILESASTNQTSMYLCASSPPPTYEQYFGPGTRLTVT.

The rearrangement joins TRBV28 to TRBJ2-2; a weak D match, TRBD2 (5 bases). Trimming shortened V by 1 base and J by 1 base, and 7 bases separated the two germline ends. The CDR3 is made up of 15 amino acids. In germline, CDR1 is MDHEN, CDR2 SYDVKM. The CDR3 DNA follows: TGTGCCAGCAGTTTATTGGACTGGAACACCGGGGAGCTGTTTTTT. Residues: CASSLLDWNTGELFF.

The chain carries TRBV18 and TRBJ1-3; 7 bases are shared with TRBD1. This CDR3 comprises 15 residues. The V gene's germline CDR1 is KGHSH and CDR2 LQKENI. V dropped 4 bases and J dropped 0; count of bases not matched to a gene: 3. The CDR3 here is CASSLGTASGNTIYF. The CDR3 region has the DNA TGTGCCAGCTCACTAGGGACAGCCTCTGGAAACACCATATATTTT.

The chain joins TRBV29-1 to TRBJ2-7, with D possibly being TRBD2 (5 bases). V lost 3 bases, J lost 2 bases, and 11 bases lay in between. Looked up from germline, CDR1 is SQVTM and CDR2 is ANQGSEA. The CDR3 consists of 13 residues. CDR3 bases: TGCAGCGTTGATATTGAGGGAACCTACGAGCAGTACTTC. Translation: CSVDIEGTYEQYF.

The chain is built from TRBV5-8 and TRBJ2-7; TRBD1 matches at 10 bases. The CDR3 has 15 amino acids. J was trimmed by 5 bases and V by 4 bases; bases with no gene match: 9. Per the germline V gene, CDR1 is SGHTS and CDR2 is YDEGEE. The CDR3 sequence is CASSDGQGVVDEQYF. The CDR3 DNA is TGTGCCAGCAGCGACGGACAGGGGGTGGTCGACGAGCAGTACTTC.

The rearrangement joins TRBV7-3 to TRBJ2-3; 12 bases fit TRBD2. This CDR3 contains 18 residues. V lost 5 bases to trimming and J lost 1 base; unmatched junction nucleotides: 10. Germline CDR1 and CDR2: SGHTA and FQGTGA. The CDR3 protein is CASSPSGGASLGTDTQYF. The CDR3 DNA sequence: TGTGCCAGCAGCCCTAGCGGGGGGGCCTCATTGGGCACAGATACGCAGTATTTT.

This chain uses TRBV7-2 with TRBJ2-5, with TRBD2 identical over 8 bases. From germline, CDR1 is SGHTA and CDR2 FQGNSA. The V gene end was trimmed by 4 bases and the J gene end by 4 bases; junction bases not matched to a gene: 5. This CDR3 is 14 amino acids long. The CDR3 nucleotides read TGTGCCAGCAGCTCAAGTCTAGCGGGAGAGACCCAGTACTTC. Translated, it gives CASSSSLAGETQYF.

The chain is built from TRBV6-5 and TRBJ2-3; 7 bases line up with TRBD1. The germline CDR1 and CDR2 sequences are MNHEY and SVGAGI. The V segment lost 6 bases and the J segment 2 bases; nucleotides outside the gene matches: 5. This CDR3 region has 14 residues. CDR3 residues: CASRPGQITDTQYF. In nucleotides, the CDR3 is TGTGCCAGCAGGCCGGGACAGATCACAGATACGCAGTATTTT.

The V call is TRBV5-1, the J call TRBJ2-3; tentative D call: TRBD2 (5 bases). Germline lookup yields CDR1 SGHRS and CDR2 YFSETQ. This CDR3 is built from 13 residues. Trimming removed 0 bases at V and 4 bases at J, with 6 bases between. The CDR3 reads CASSLAGADTQYF. The CDR3 DNA sequence: TGCGCCAGCAGCTTGGCCGGGGCAGATACGCAGTATTTT.

J is TRBJ2-3 and V is TRBV27; 16 bases are a match to TRBD2. CDR1 is MNHEY, CDR2 SMNVEV, per germline (reference sequence). The CDR3 is 18 residues long. Trimming at V came to 4 bases and at J to 2 bases, leaving 6 bases not matched to a gene. The CDR3 loop is CASSSGLAGGLFTDTQYF. The CDR3 nucleotides are TGTGCCAGCAGTTCGGGACTAGCGGGAGGGTTATTCACAGATACGCAGTATTTT.